This is a list of T cell receptor beta chains from one sample in a study of blood T cell repertoires in COVID-19. Sequencing was performed with immunoSEQ multiplex PCR; in TCRdb, only in-frame clones are kept and a portion is missing. The sample yields roughly 80,000 clones, around 80% seen once. Specimen: peripheral blood. Receptors originate from a human donor in a cohort sampled during active COVID-19. Each CDR3 is given with its conserved first and last residue. The D gene is left open where the match is weak. A row's size may be missing; if present it is once, few, many or a size class.

j_gene	d_gene	v_gene	abundance	CDR3aa	CDR3nt
TRBJ1-5	TRBD1	TRBV5-1	-	CASSAGGQGGQPQHF	TGCGCCAGCAGCGCTGGGGGACAGGGCGGTCAGCCCCAGCATTTT
TRBJ1-2	-	TRBV14	once	CASSRKSLGSPPDYGYTF	TGTGCCAGCAGCCGCAAGAGTCTAGGCAGTCCGCCCGACTATGGCTACACCTTC
TRBJ2-5	TRBD2	TRBV11-2	-	CASSPAAGMGGETQYF	TGTGCCAGCAGCCCAGCAGCAGGGATGGGGGGGGAGACCCAGTACTTC
TRBJ1-1	-	TRBV5-4	-	CASSQRSGLHTEAFF	TGTGCCAGCAGCCAGCGTTCTGGTTTGCACACTGAAGCTTTCTTT
TRBJ2-1	TRBD2	TRBV2	-	CASSESGGYYNEQFF	TGTGCCAGCTCCGAGAGCGGGGGGTATTACAATGAGCAGTTCTTC
TRBJ1-1	-	TRBV18	-	CASSHRDGTEAFF	TGTGCCAGCTCACACAGGGACGGCACTGAAGCTTTCTTT
TRBJ2-7	TRBD2	TRBV4-1	-	CASSQGGGEQYF	TGCGCCAGCAGCCAAGGCGGGGGCGAGCAGTACTTC
TRBJ2-7	-	TRBV2	-	CASRKQTQGGSYEQYF	TGTGCCAGCAGGAAACAGACCCAAGGGGGCTCCTACGAGCAGTACTTC
TRBJ1-1	TRBD1	TRBV6-6	-	CASSYRQGKNEAFF	TGTGCCAGCAGTTACCGACAGGGTAAGAATGAAGCTTTCTTT
TRBJ1-3	-	TRBV11-2	-	CASSLDRRGLSGNTIYF	TGTGCCAGCAGCTTAGATCGCAGGGGCCTCTCTGGAAACACCATATATTTT
TRBJ1-4	TRBD1	TRBV4-2	-	CASSQRGQGDEKLFF	TGTGCCAGCAGCCAACGGGGACAGGGAGACGAAAAACTGTTTTTT
TRBJ2-1	-	TRBV6-1	-	CASSGRSSSSYNEQFF	TGTGCCAGCAGTGGAAGGTCTAGTAGCTCCTACAATGAGCAGTTCTTC
TRBJ1-4	-	TRBV10-3	-	CATTGGESEKLFF	TGTGCCACCACCGGGGGAGAGTCCGAAAAACTGTTTTTT
TRBJ1-2	-	TRBV2	-	CAPRGGEGYGYTF	TGTGCCCCCCGAGGAGGCGAGGGCTATGGCTACACCTTC
TRBJ2-6	-	TRBV19	-	CASSQLAAYSGANVLTF	TGTGCCAGTAGTCAGTTAGCCGCCTACTCTGGGGCCAACGTCCTGACTTTC
TRBJ1-1	-	TRBV5-1	-	CASRTAGSITEAFF	TGCGCCAGCAGAACGGCAGGGTCTATAACTGAAGCTTTCTTT
TRBJ2-1	TRBD2	TRBV24-1	-	CATSDRSGGIGGSYNEQFF	TGTGCCACCAGTGATCGGAGCGGGGGAATCGGTGGTTCCTACAATGAGCAGTTCTTC
TRBJ2-3	TRBD2	TRBV5-4	-	CASTTRLAGGYTQYF	TGTGCCAGCACCACCCGGCTAGCGGGGGGCTATACGCAGTATTTT
TRBJ2-7	TRBD2	TRBV3-1/TRBV3-2	-	CASSQERVAGGVTYEQYF	TGTGCCAGCAGCCAAGAGAGGGTAGCGGGGGGAGTAACCTACGAGCAGTACTTC
TRBJ2-3	TRBD1	TRBV5-4	once	CASSWTGSTDTQYF	TGTGCCAGCAGCTGGACAGGGAGCACAGATACGCAGTATTTT
TRBJ1-2	-	TRBV6-6	many	CASSLEGDYYGYTF	TGTGCCAGCAGTTTAGAAGGAGATTACTATGGCTACACCTTC
TRBJ2-3	TRBD2	TRBV4-2	-	CASSQDRRGATDTQYF	TGTGCCAGCAGCCAAGATAGGCGGGGGGCCACAGATACGCAGTATTTT
TRBJ2-5	-	TRBV5-1	-	CASSLVIQETQYF	TGCGCCAGCAGCTTGGTCATCCAAGAGACCCAGTACTTC
TRBJ2-1	-	TRBV10-1	-	CASSELGGEQFF	TGCGCCAGCAGTGAGTTGGGAGGTGAGCAGTTCTTC
TRBJ2-3	-	TRBV6-5	-	CASSYRRGGADTQYF	TGTGCCAGCAGTTACAGGAGGGGGGGCGCAGATACGCAGTATTTT
TRBJ2-1	-	TRBV6-6	-	CASSQQGHNEQFF	TGTGCCAGCAGTCAACAGGGCCACAATGAGCAGTTCTTC
TRBJ1-1	TRBD1	TRBV10-3	-	CAISGQGGTEAFF	TGTGCCATCAGTGGACAGGGTGGCACTGAAGCTTTCTTT
TRBJ1-1	-	TRBV2	-	CASSAEDMNTEAFF	TGTGCCAGCAGTGCTGAGGACATGAACACTGAAGCTTTCTTT
TRBJ2-1	TRBD2	TRBV5-6	-	CASSLRAGGPNEQFF	TGTGCCAGCAGCTTGAGGGCGGGGGGGCCCAATGAGCAGTTCTTC
TRBJ2-7	-	TRBV5-1	-	CASRWGQPNRYEQYF	TGCGCCAGCAGGTGGGGACAACCGAATCGCTACGAGCAGTACTTC
TRBJ2-7	-	TRBV6-5	-	CASLHLPTGNYEQYF	TGTGCCAGCCTACACCTACCTACGGGGAACTACGAGCAGTACTTC
TRBJ1-5	-	TRBV6-2/TRBV6-3	-	CASSSWAIANQPQHF	TGTGCCAGCAGTTCTTGGGCGATCGCCAATCAGCCCCAGCATTTT
TRBJ2-7	-	TRBV6-5	-	CASSYAANSYEQYF	TGTGCCAGCAGTTACGCCGCCAACAGCTACGAGCAGTACTTC
TRBJ2-1	TRBD2	TRBV24-1	-	CATSDSGLAGGNEQFF	TGTGCCACCAGTGATTCAGGACTAGCGGGCGGCAATGAGCAGTTCTTC
TRBJ2-7	TRBD2	TRBV12-5	-	CASGGTSGGKQYF	TGTGCTAGTGGTGGGACTAGCGGGGGGAAGCAGTACTTC
TRBJ2-2	-	TRBV19	-	CASSIGRTGELFF	TGTGCCAGTAGTATTGGGAGAACCGGGGAGCTGTTTTTT
TRBJ2-2	TRBD1	TRBV24-1	-	CATSPLTGQGLVGELFF	TGTGCCACCAGTCCCCTCACGGGACAGGGGCTCGTCGGGGAGCTGTTTTTT
TRBJ2-7	TRBD2	TRBV3-1/TRBV3-2	-	CASSQDSGGRYEQYF	TGTGCCAGCAGCCAAGATAGCGGGGGCCGGTACGAGCAGTACTTC
TRBJ2-6	-	TRBV18	-	CASSPSYVILSGANVLTF	TGTGCCAGCTCACCATCTTACGTAATCCTATCTGGGGCCAACGTCCTGACTTTC
TRBJ2-1	TRBD1	TRBV28	once	CASSQTGGPYNEQFF	TGTGCCAGCAGTCAGACAGGGGGCCCCTACAATGAGCAGTTCTTC
TRBJ2-3	TRBD2	TRBV29-1	-	CSARGLAGGPGTDTQYF	TGCAGCGCTAGGGGACTAGCGGGGGGGCCCGGCACAGATACGCAGTATTTT
TRBJ1-2	-	TRBV5-1	-	CASSLASTSASNYGYTF	TGCGCCAGCAGCTTGGCCTCGACTAGTGCCTCAAACTATGGCTACACCTTC
TRBJ1-4	TRBD1	TRBV6-5	-	CASRAPGGLEKLFF	TGTGCCAGCAGGGCTCCAGGGGGCCTAGAAAAACTGTTTTTT
TRBJ2-5	-	TRBV2	once	CASRARWGVQETQYF	TGTGCCAGCAGAGCCCGGTGGGGGGTTCAAGAGACCCAGTACTTC
TRBJ1-1	-	TRBV21-1	-	CASSRPGLQNTEAFF	TGTGCCAGCAGCCGCCCGGGACTCCAGAACACTGAAGCTTTCTTT